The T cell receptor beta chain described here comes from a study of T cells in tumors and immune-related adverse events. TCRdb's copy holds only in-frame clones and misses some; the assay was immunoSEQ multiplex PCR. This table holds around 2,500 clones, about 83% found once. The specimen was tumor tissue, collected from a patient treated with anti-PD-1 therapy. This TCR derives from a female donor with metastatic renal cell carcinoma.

The CDR3 nucleotides are TGCGCCAGCAGCCAGGTAGCGTCTCACACCGGGGAGCTGTTTTTT. Translated: CASSQVASHTGELFF. The V gene is TRBV4-1, the J gene TRBJ2-2, with D possibly being TRBD2 (5 bases). The V end was cut by 3 bases, the J end by 3 bases, with 11 bases between. Germline V gives CDR1 MGHRA, CDR2 YSYEKL. The CDR3 extends over 15 amino acids.